Listed below are T cell receptor beta chains from one sample, sequenced in a study of CD8+ T cells in alopecia areata. Clones were read by immunoSEQ multiplex PCR, and TCRdb kept only the in-frame ones, dropping some. The sample contains some 190,000 clones, 40% to 65% of which appear only once. Sequences were derived from CD8+ T cells sorted from blood, sampled between weeks 51 and 54, from a patient treated with tofacitinib. Receptors were obtained from a human donor with alopecia areata. Each CDR3 is given with its conserved first and last residue. D genes are given only for firm matches. Clone size, where shown, is once, few, many, or a class for clones that have expanded.

CDR3: CAWSPKPGTGVIF
DNA: TGTGCCTGGAGTCCAAAACCCGGGACAGGGGTTATCTTC
size: -
D: TRBD1
V: TRBV30
J: TRBJ2-1

CDR3: CASSSHRGGELFF
DNA: TGTGCCAGCAGCTCCCATCGAGGCGGGGAGCTGTTTTTT
size: -
D: -
V: TRBV11-3
J: TRBJ2-2

CDR3: CASSPPGRNTDTQYF
DNA: TGTGCCAGCAGCCCGCCGGGACGGAATACAGATACGCAGTATTTT
size: -
D: -
V: TRBV5-4
J: TRBJ2-3

CDR3: CASRWGQGNIQYF
DNA: TGTGCCAGCAGATGGGGACAGGGAAACATTCAGTACTTC
size: few
D: TRBD1
V: TRBV5-6
J: TRBJ2-4

CDR3: CASTPGLAGGKYEQYF
DNA: TGTGCCAGCACCCCAGGACTAGCGGGGGGGAAATACGAGCAGTACTTC
size: -
D: TRBD2
V: TRBV2
J: TRBJ2-7

CDR3: CASSAHSGAGNEQFF
DNA: TGTGCCAGCAGTGCCCATAGCGGGGCGGGCAATGAGCAGTTCTTC
size: few
D: TRBD2
V: TRBV6-1
J: TRBJ2-1

CDR3: CASSYTSGPADTQYF
DNA: TGTGCCAGCAGTTATACTAGCGGCCCAGCAGATACGCAGTATTTT
size: -
D: TRBD2
V: TRBV6-5
J: TRBJ2-3

CDR3: CASSVDRVYEQFF
DNA: TGTGCCAGCAGTGTCGACAGGGTGTATGAGCAGTTCTTC
size: -
D: TRBD1
V: TRBV27
J: TRBJ2-1

CDR3: CSVVSGGTDTQYF
DNA: TGCAGCGTTGTCTCTGGGGGCACAGATACGCAGTATTTT
size: -
D: -
V: TRBV29-1
J: TRBJ2-3

CDR3: CASSPIPRGHEQYF
DNA: TGTGCCAGCAGCCCCATTCCACGGGGCCACGAGCAGTACTTC
size: once
D: -
V: TRBV27
J: TRBJ2-7

CDR3: CSFWTGGRNGYTF
DNA: TGCAGCTTCTGGACAGGGGGTAGGAATGGCTACACCTTC
size: -
D: TRBD1
V: TRBV29-1
J: TRBJ1-2

CDR3: CSGQGETQYF
DNA: TGCAGCGGCCAGGGGGAGACCCAGTACTTC
size: -
D: -
V: TRBV29-1
J: TRBJ2-5

CDR3: CASSPEGSPLHF
DNA: TGTGCCAGCAGCCCCGAGGGGTCACCCCTCCACTTT
size: -
D: -
V: TRBV27
J: TRBJ1-6

CDR3: CASSSTGGIAEQYF
DNA: TGTGCCAGCAGTTCGACAGGGGGTATCGCCGAGCAGTACTTC
size: -
D: TRBD1
V: TRBV27
J: TRBJ2-7

CDR3: CASSLDSVYEQYF
DNA: TGTGCCAGCAGTTTGGACTCAGTCTACGAGCAGTACTTC
size: -
D: -
V: TRBV27
J: TRBJ2-7

CDR3: CSVEDRLTYEQYF
DNA: TGCAGCGTGGAGGACCGACTAACCTACGAGCAGTACTTC
size: few
D: -
V: TRBV29-1
J: TRBJ2-7

CDR3: CASSPPANTGELFF
DNA: TGTGCCAGTAGTCCTCCCGCGAACACCGGGGAGCTGTTTTTT
size: -
D: -
V: TRBV19
J: TRBJ2-2

CDR3: CASSLLGQAQYF
DNA: TGCGCCAGCAGCTTGTTAGGTCAGGCTCAGTACTTC
size: -
D: -
V: TRBV5-1
J: TRBJ2-4

CDR3: CASSPSIGENTGELFF
DNA: TGTGCCAGCAGTCCCTCGATTGGGGAGAACACCGGGGAGCTGTTTTTT
size: -
D: -
V: TRBV27
J: TRBJ2-2

CDR3: CASSFFRFTEAFF
DNA: TGTGCCAGCAGCTTCTTCAGGTTCACTGAAGCTTTCTTT
size: once
D: -
V: TRBV5-6
J: TRBJ1-1

CDR3: CASSVMDWTDTQYF
DNA: TGTGCCAGCAGCGTAATGGACTGGACAGATACGCAGTATTTT
size: -
D: -
V: TRBV9
J: TRBJ2-3

CDR3: CAWSVRDSSWGYTF
DNA: TGTGCCTGGAGTGTACGGGACTCGTCGTGGGGCTACACCTTC
size: few
D: -
V: TRBV30
J: TRBJ1-2

CDR3: CSVGQDLGLFF
DNA: TGCAGCGTTGGACAGGACTTGGGACTGTTTTTT
size: few
D: -
V: TRBV29-1
J: TRBJ1-4

CDR3: CASSLGWGPYEQYF
DNA: TGTGCCAGCAGCTTAGGGTGGGGGCCGTACGAGCAGTACTTC
size: -
D: -
V: TRBV7-9
J: TRBJ2-7

CDR3: CASSDRIRTGSDTQYF
DNA: TGTGCCAGCAGCGATCGAATCCGGACAGGGAGCGATACGCAGTATTTT
size: -
D: TRBD1
V: TRBV2
J: TRBJ2-3

CDR3: CASSYSSDSFNEQFF
DNA: TGTGCCAGCAGTTACTCCTCAGACAGTTTCAATGAGCAGTTCTTC
size: -
D: -
V: TRBV6-5
J: TRBJ2-1

CDR3: CASSAYNEKLFF
DNA: TGTGCCAGCAGCGCCTATAATGAAAAACTGTTTTTT
size: -
D: -
V: TRBV9
J: TRBJ1-4

CDR3: CAWTSAGGRGYTF
DNA: TGTGCCTGGACTTCAGCAGGGGGTCGGGGCTACACCTTC
size: once
D: TRBD1
V: TRBV30
J: TRBJ1-2

CDR3: CASSMSSRGQPQHF
DNA: TGTGCCAGTAGTATGTCGTCCAGGGGGCAGCCCCAGCATTTT
size: -
D: TRBD1
V: TRBV19
J: TRBJ1-5

CDR3: CASSPVGDTQYF
DNA: TGTGCCAGCAGCCCGGTTGGGGATACGCAGTATTTT
size: -
D: -
V: TRBV9
J: TRBJ2-3

CDR3: CASSLPLGTGSSYEQYF
DNA: TGTGCCAGCAGCCTCCCGCTAGGGACAGGTAGCTCCTACGAGCAGTACTTC
size: -
D: TRBD1
V: TRBV5-6
J: TRBJ2-7

CDR3: CASSDSAGGPDTQYF
DNA: TGTGCCAGCAGTGACTCTGCGGGGGGGCCAGATACGCAGTATTTT
size: -
D: TRBD2
V: TRBV6-1
J: TRBJ2-3

CDR3: CASSKQNQGVYEQYF
DNA: TGTGCCAGCAGCAAACAAAATCAGGGGGTCTACGAGCAGTACTTC
size: -
D: TRBD1
V: TRBV7-9
J: TRBJ2-7

CDR3: CASSQRTSGSTDTQYF
DNA: TGTGCCAGCAGCCAGCGGACTAGCGGTAGCACAGATACGCAGTATTTT
size: -
D: TRBD2
V: TRBV7-8
J: TRBJ2-3

CDR3: CASTVGTSTDTQYF
DNA: TGTGCCAGCACCGTAGGGACCAGCACAGATACGCAGTATTTT
size: -
D: -
V: TRBV9
J: TRBJ2-3

CDR3: CASSLTRRTGGLYEQYF
DNA: TGTGCCAGCAGCCTAACAAGACGGACAGGGGGTCTCTACGAGCAGTACTTC
size: few
D: TRBD1
V: TRBV5-6
J: TRBJ2-7

CDR3: CASSYDGLNTEAFF
DNA: TGTGCCAGCAGTTACGACGGTCTGAACACTGAAGCTTTCTTT
size: -
D: -
V: TRBV6-5
J: TRBJ1-1